This TCR beta chain was identified in a study of early T cells in non-severe SARS-CoV-2 infection (dated by TCRdb to the early 2020s). About the study as a whole: Bulk RNA from unsorted whole blood was used for TCR sequencing, so alpha and beta chains could not be paired.

From V the trimming removes 4 bases and from J it removes 6 bases, while the gene matches leave 5 bases of the junction unaccounted for. From cysteine to phenylalanine, the CDR3 is 15 amino acids long. The only DNA kept is the CDR3, 45 bases in frame from the first base. CDR1 LGHDT and CDR2 YNNKEL are derived from the germline V gene (reference sequence). A case-control design nested within a healthcare worker cohort in London, UK, was used, with weekly nasopharyngeal swab PCR tests and blood sampling performed. Between 23 and 31 March 2020, the week of the UK lockdown, healthcare workers were enrolled and then followed up weekly for as long as 16 weeks. On this clonotype itself: No antigen is known for it. No qualities accompany the bases; no much larger clone lies one base away.

The method was 5' RACE. TCRdb shows the sequencer as NextSeq 500. To correct for sequencing error and PCR bias, the TCR library protocol tagged individual cDNA molecules with unique molecular identifiers. TCR alpha and beta chains were both sequenced, and the abundances of alpha and beta sequences in each sample were closely correlated with each other. Under the source paper's analysis protocol: Decombinator V4 was used to annotate TCR sequences for V gene, J gene and CDR3. TCRs were defined as expanded if a significant change between any two time points was detected under a Poisson model with p below 0.0001. TCR abundances were normalised to the total number of TCRs sequenced per sample and were expressed as counts per million. TRAV1-2 paired with TRAJ12, TRAJ20 or TRAJ33 defined MAIT TCRs, while TRAV10 paired with TRAJ18 defined iNKT TCRs. VDJdb, accessed 1 November 2021, was searched for CMV, EBV and SARS-CoV-2 annotated TCRs, with TCRs annotated for multiple antigens excluded. TCRdb passed the public sequencing reads through fastp at Q25 and MiXCR, retaining productive beta sequences. Rows matching on CDR3 protein sequence are summarized as one entry with the most common DNA and genes. Here the V and J calls rest on TCRdb's processing, not on the authors' analysis. The sample has about 36,000 distinct CDR3 sequences on record, around 5% of them singletons. 30% of the sample rests with the top ten.

Study-wide conclusions, independent of this receptor: VDJdb matching was skewed toward anti-spike CD8 responses and likely underestimated virus-specific expansions, missing private and CD4 specificities.

This TCR derives from an adult who was a healthcare worker with PCR-confirmed SARS-CoV-2 infection or an uninfected control (not recorded which). Sequenced sample: whole blood. The rearranged chain carries TRBV3-1 and TRBJ2-1; 11 of the junction bases match TRBD2. The CDR3 sequence is CASSLHTSGGNEQFF. At the DNA level, the sequence is TGTGCCAGCAGCCTCCATACTAGCGGGGGCAATGAGCAGTTCTTC.